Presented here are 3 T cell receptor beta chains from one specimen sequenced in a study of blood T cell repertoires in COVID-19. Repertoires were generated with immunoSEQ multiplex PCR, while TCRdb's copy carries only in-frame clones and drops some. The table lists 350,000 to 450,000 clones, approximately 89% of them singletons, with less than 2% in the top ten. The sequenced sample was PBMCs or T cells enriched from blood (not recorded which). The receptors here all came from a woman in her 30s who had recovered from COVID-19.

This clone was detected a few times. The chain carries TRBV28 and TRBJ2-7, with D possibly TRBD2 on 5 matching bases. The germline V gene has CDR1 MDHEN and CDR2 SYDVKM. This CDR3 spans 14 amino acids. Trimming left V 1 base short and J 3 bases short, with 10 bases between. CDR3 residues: CASSLYHSGYEQYF. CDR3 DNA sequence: TGTGCCAGCAGTTTATATCACAGCGGCTACGAGCAGTACTTC.

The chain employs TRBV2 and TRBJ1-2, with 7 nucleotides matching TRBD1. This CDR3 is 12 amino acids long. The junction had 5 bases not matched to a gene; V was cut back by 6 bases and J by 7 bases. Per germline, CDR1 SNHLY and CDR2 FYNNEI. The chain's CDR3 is CASRWAGGGYTF. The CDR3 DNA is TGTGCCAGCAGATGGGCAGGGGGTGGCTACACCTTC.

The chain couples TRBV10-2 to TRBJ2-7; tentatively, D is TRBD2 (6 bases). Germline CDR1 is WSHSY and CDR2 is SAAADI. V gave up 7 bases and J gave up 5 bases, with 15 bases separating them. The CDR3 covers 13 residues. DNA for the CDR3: TGCGCCAGCACGGGGGTTTTGGGAGACGAGCAGTACTTC. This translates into CASTGVLGDEQYF.